The clone carrying this T cell receptor beta chain was recorded many times. Its specificity is not known. The V end lost 5 bases, the J end lost 8 bases, and 12 bases lay between the germline ends. Germline V lookup: CDR1 SGHVS, CDR2 FQNEAQ. The CDR3 has 12 amino acids. TCRdb processed the reads anew with MiXCR; each CDR3 protein has one entry. The sample shows 700,000 to 950,000 distinct CDR3 sequences, about 33% of them seen only once. These data originate in a study of T cell repertoires in cytomegalovirus infection. Study-level information: Selected CMV epitopes included recently identified HLA-C-restricted ones as well as well-studied HLA-B-restricted ones. The public TCR beta signatures pointed to both CMV infection and matching HLA type. Study results and caveats: HLA-C-restricted CMV clonotypes gave the most frequent clonotype in two of eight donors. Cumulative public TCR beta family frequency identified CMV carriers with the relevant HLA.

The chain has TRBV7-8 and TRBJ1-1; D not certain. This TCR was sampled from a human donor in good health (CMV status not recorded). Some clones in this sample may be carry-over from other donors' samples. The sequencing used cultured CD8+ T cells from PBMCs, collected from culture after CMV antigen stimulation. The CDR3 sequence is CASSPGIEEAFF. The CDR3 DNA reads as TGTGCCAGCAGCCCGGGGATAGAGGAAGCTTTCTTT.